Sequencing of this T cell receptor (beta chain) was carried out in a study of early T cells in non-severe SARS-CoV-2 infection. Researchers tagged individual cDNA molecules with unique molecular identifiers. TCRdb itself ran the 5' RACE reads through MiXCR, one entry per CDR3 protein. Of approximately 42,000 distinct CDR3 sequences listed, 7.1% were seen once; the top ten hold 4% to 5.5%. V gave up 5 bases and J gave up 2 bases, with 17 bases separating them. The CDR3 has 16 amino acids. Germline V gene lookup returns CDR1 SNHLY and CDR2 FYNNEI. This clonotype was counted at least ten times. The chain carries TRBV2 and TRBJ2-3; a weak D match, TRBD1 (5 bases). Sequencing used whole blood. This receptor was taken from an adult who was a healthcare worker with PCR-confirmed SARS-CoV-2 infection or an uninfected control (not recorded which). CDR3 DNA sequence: TGTGCCAGCAGTCCATGGGGCGGCCACCTCACAGATACGCAGTATTTT. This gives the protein CASSPWGGHLTDTQYF.